Shown below are 27 T cell receptor beta chains from a single sample sequenced in a study of blood T cells in healthy people across ages (dated by TCRdb to 2015 to 2017). Preparation of the library involved 5' RACE. TCRdb names Illumina HiSeq 2500 as the instrument used. A second PCR of about 6 to 12 cycles was run with a J-beta primer mix and a sample-barcoded 5' primer. TCRdb trimmed the raw reads at Q25, called clones with MiXCR and kept productive beta chains. Rows matching on CDR3 protein sequence are summarized as one entry with the most common DNA and genes. The table for this sample lists about 780,000 distinct CDR3 sequences; around two thirds of them were counted only once. The ten biggest clones cover about a quarter of the sample. Sample: blood. Receptors were obtained from a man aged 30 to 45 in good health.

The chain uses TRBV10-3 and TRBJ2-6, with 7 positions matching TRBD1. Trimming at V came to 4 bases and at J to 2 bases, leaving 5 bases not matched to a gene. Germline CDR1 reads ENHRY; CDR2 reads SYGVKD. CDR3 size: 16 residues. The CDR3 DNA reads as TGTGCCATCAGTGTTAACAGGGGAGCTGGGGCCAACGTCCTGACTTTC. This codes for CAISVNRGAGANVLTF.

The V and J genes are TRBV9 and TRBJ2-4; no clear D. The J call could be wrong; TRBJ2-7 is a better fit for the DNA end. CDR1 is SGDLS and CDR2 is YYNGEE in the germline V gene. The CDR3 is 11 amino acids. CDR3 nucleotides: TGTGCCAGCAGCGGCCCACACGAGCAGTACTTC. Translated: CASSGPHEQYF.

V and J are TRBV6-6 and TRBJ1-6; D is unclear. This CDR3 is 17 amino acids long. Germline loops: CDR1 MNHNY, CDR2 SVGAGI (reference sequence). The ends were cut back, 7 bases at V and 0 bases at J, with 16 bases in the middle. In DNA, the CDR3 is TGTGCCAGCACCTCCGTCGGAGCAAGCTCCTATAATTCACCCCTCCACTTT. This gives the protein CASTSVGASSYNSPLHF.

J is TRBJ2-7 and V is TRBV2; D unclear. TRBJ2-5 matches the DNA end more closely, so the J call is doubtful. The germline gives CDR1 SNHLY, CDR2 FYNNEI. CDR3 size: 11 residues. In nucleotides, the CDR3 is TGTGCCAGCAAGCTTCAAGAGACCCAGTACTTC. Its translation is CASKLQETQYF.

As to this clonotype: A junction end diverges from the germline sequence, so it may reflect a read error. The J gene is TRBJ2-1, the V gene TRBV13; 9 nucleotides line up with TRBD1. The CDR3 loop spans 15 amino acids. The V gene's germline CDR1 is PRHDT and CDR2 FYEKMQ (reference sequence). The CDR3 region is CANSPGQGLGNEQFF. In DNA, the CDR3 is TGTGCCAACAGCCCCGGACAGGGGCTGGGGAATGAGCAGTTCTTC.

This rearrangement joins TRBV5-1 to TRBJ2-7, with TRBD2 matching 7 bases. Losses at the gene ends were 4 bases for V and 3 bases for J; bases not matched to a gene: 10. The CDR3 has 15 amino acids. Germline lookup yields CDR1 SGHRS and CDR2 YFSETQ. This CDR3 reads CASSEAGVRDYEQYF. The CDR3 coding sequence is TGCGCCAGCAGCGAGGCGGGGGTCCGGGACTACGAGCAGTACTTC.

This clonotype has more than one count but fewer than ten. This chain uses TRBV4-3 with TRBJ2-5; D perhaps matches TRBD2 (5 bases). Trimming took off 0 bases at V and 6 bases at J, with 14 bases between the two ends. The CDR3 extends over 15 amino acids. Germline V gene sequence: CDR1 LGHNA, CDR2 YSLEER. CDR3 in DNA: TGCGCCAGCAGCCAAGATCGGGCTAGCAGGAAGACCCAGTACTTC. Translating gives CASSQDRASRKTQYF.

This clonotype turned up a few times. This rearrangement joins TRBV5-6 to TRBJ2-1; D gene ambiguous. Trimming took off 3 bases at V and 3 bases at J, with 7 bases between the two ends. Looked up from germline, CDR1 is SGHDT and CDR2 is YYEEEE. The CDR3 extends over 13 amino acids. In DNA form, the CDR3 reads TGTGCCAGCAGCTATACACGCTACAATGAGCAGTTCTTC. This encodes CASSYTRYNEQFF.

The V gene is TRBV3-1, the J gene TRBJ2-7; TRBD2 is a possible D gene (5 bases). V was shortened by 4 bases and J by 0 bases, with 10 bases between the two germline ends. The CDR3 is 14 residues long. Germline-derived CDR1 and CDR2 are LGHDT and YNNKEL (reference sequence). CDR3 in amino acids: CASSPARGSYEQYF. The DNA of the CDR3 is TGTGCCAGCAGCCCCGCCCGGGGCTCCTACGAGCAGTACTTC.

The V and J genes are TRBV9 and TRBJ2-2; either TRBD1 or TRBD2 may fit D (6 bases each). The V end was cut by 2 bases, the J end by 3 bases, with 14 bases between. Germline V gene sequence: CDR1 SGDLS, CDR2 YYNGEE. This CDR3 has 16 residues. CDR3: CASSVNREEDTGELFF. CDR3 coding DNA: TGTGCCAGCAGCGTGAACAGGGAGGAAGACACCGGGGAGCTGTTTTTT.

This CDR3 is CASSSALAGYEQYF. The CDR3 bases are TGTGCCAGTAGTTCCGCCCTAGCGGGGTACGAGCAGTACTTC. The chain joins TRBV19 to TRBJ2-4; 9 nucleotides match TRBD2. The J call may not be correct, given that the DNA end is closer to TRBJ2-7. Germline lookup yields CDR1 LNHDA and CDR2 SQIVND (reference sequence). The CDR3 is 14 residues long.

A single count supports this clonotype. The chain uses TRBV28 and TRBJ1-4; 7 nucleotides match TRBD1. Germline V gene sequence: CDR1 MDHEN, CDR2 SYDVKM. J gave up 3 bases and V 2 bases, and 6 bases lay outside the gene matches. This CDR3 comprises 16 residues. The CDR3 protein is CASSLNGGTANEKLFF. DNA for the CDR3: TGTGCCAGCAGTTTAAACGGAGGGACAGCTAATGAAAAACTGTTTTTT.

This clonotype was observed a single time. V is TRBV7-2 and J is TRBJ2-7, with D unclear. This CDR3 contains 15 residues. Germline loops: CDR1 SGHTA, CDR2 FQGNSA. V was pared by 1 base and J by 2 bases, with 12 bases between. The CDR3 DNA is TGTGCCAGCAGCTTAGGACACCAGTCGACCTACGAGCAGTACTTC. Protein sequence: CASSLGHQSTYEQYF.

The chain carries TRBV12-3 or TRBV12-4 and TRBJ2-3, with 10 positions matching TRBD2. Trimming at V came to 6 bases and at J to 8 bases, leaving 8 bases not matched to a gene. The CDR3 sequence is 14 residues long. The CDR3, as DNA: TGTGCCAGCAGACAAGCGGGGGGGCAGGGTACGCAGTATTTT. This gives the protein CASRQAGGQGTQYF.

The chain couples TRBV7-3 to TRBJ1-2, with D hard to call. Trimming cost V 6 bases and J 5 bases, with 13 bases left between them. The CDR3 runs to 13 residues. From germline, CDR1 is SGHTA and CDR2 FQGTGA. CDR3 DNA: TGTGCCAGCAGTCCCCCGGACGGTTATGGCTACACCTTC. Translation: CASSPPDGYGYTF.

This clonotype was counted a single time. The V and J genes are TRBV20-1 and TRBJ2-3, with TRBD2 matching over 8 bases. The J segment lost 2 bases and the V segment lost 3 bases, leaving 7 bases of the junction unmatched. The CDR3 is 15 amino acids. From germline, CDR1 is DFQATT and CDR2 SNEGSKA (reference sequence). The CDR3 bases are TGCAGTGCTAGTCTGGCGGGGGGATACACAGATACGCAGTATTTT. Protein: CSASLAGGYTDTQYF.

The rearrangement uses TRBV5-5 and TRBJ2-5; possibly TRBD2 for D (7 bases). CDR1 is SGHKS, CDR2 YYEKEE, per germline (reference sequence). Trimming stripped 4 bases from V and 5 bases from J, with 21 bases between. The CDR3 has 16 amino acids. The CDR3 sequence: CASSQQPGGARETQYF. CDR3 DNA: TGTGCCAGCAGCCAACAACCGGGGGGCGCCCGGGAGACCCAGTACTTC.

This clonotype was seen a few times. This chain links TRBV20-1 with TRBJ2-3; no reliable D call. Germline CDR1 and CDR2: DFQATT and SNEGSKA (reference sequence). This CDR3 has 12 amino acids. V lost 2 bases and J lost 5, with 8 bases in between. The CDR3 spells CSARTRGDTQYF. In nucleotides, the CDR3 is TGCAGTGCTAGAACTCGCGGAGATACGCAGTATTTT.

For this clonotype: Germline and junction disagree at one end, which may indicate a read error. The J gene is TRBJ2-3, the V gene TRBV29-1; TRBD2 matches 9 bases. Germline CDR1 reads SQVTM; CDR2 reads ANQGSEA. The CDR3 extends over 18 amino acids. As DNA, the CDR3 is TGCGGCGTTGAAGATCTTCGACGGACTAGCGATTCCACAGATACGCAGTATTTT. Encoded protein: CGVEDLRRTSDSTDTQYF.

V and J are TRBV7-9 and TRBJ2-2, with D uncertain. Trimming shortened V by 3 bases and J by 6 bases, and 8 bases separated the two germline ends. This CDR3 has 13 amino acids. Germline values: CDR1 SEHNR, CDR2 FQNEAQ (reference sequence). CDR3: CASSLNTAGELFF. DNA of the CDR3: TGTGCCAGCAGCTTGAACACGGCCGGGGAGCTGTTTTTT.

The chain employs TRBV27 and TRBJ2-7; the D call may be TRBD1 or TRBD2 (5 bases each). The V gene's germline CDR1 is MNHEY and CDR2 SMNVEV (reference sequence). CDR3 length: 14 residues. The V end was cut by 4 bases, the J end by 4 bases, with 14 bases between. The DNA of the CDR3 is TGTGCCAGCAGTTCGGGGCCTAGTGGGTACGAGCAGTACTTC. As protein: CASSSGPSGYEQYF.

This clonotype was found a few times. The gene calls are TRBV7-2 and TRBJ2-4; perhaps TRBD1 as D (6 bases). Trimming shortened V by 7 bases and J by 5 bases, and 15 bases separated the two germline ends. Germline V CDR1 and CDR2: SGHTA, FQGNSA. The CDR3 has 14 residues. The CDR3 DNA follows: TGTGCCAGCACCCTAACAGGGTTCCAAAACATTCAGTACTTC. This sequence encodes CASTLTGFQNIQYF.

The rearrangement uses TRBV20-1 and TRBJ2-7; no clear D gene. V was clipped by 0 bases and J by 3 bases, with 18 bases between them. This CDR3 comprises 16 residues. From germline, CDR1 is DFQATT and CDR2 SNEGSKA (reference sequence). For the CDR3, the DNA is TGCAGTGCTAGAGATCCGGTGGCGGTAGGGTTCTACGAGCAGTACTTC. It is translated as CSARDPVAVGFYEQYF.

The J gene is TRBJ2-3, the V gene TRBV29-1; 9 nucleotides line up with TRBD2. V lost 0 bases and J lost 8; bases outside the gene matches: 9. CDR1 and CDR2 (germline): SQVTM, ANQGSEA. The CDR3 is made up of 15 amino acids. The CDR3 nucleotides are TGCAGCGTTGAAGATCTAGGGGAGCGGGGGGTTACGCAGTATTTT. Protein product: CSVEDLGERGVTQYF.

The gene calls are TRBV11-2 and TRBJ2-5; the D gene is possibly TRBD2 (5 bases). Germline V gives CDR1 SGHAT, CDR2 FQNNGV. V lost 1 base and J lost 5, with 14 bases in between. The CDR3 extends over 15 amino acids. The CDR3 sequence: CASSLGTGSRETQYF. CDR3 sequence (DNA): TGTGCCAGCAGCTTAGGGACGGGAAGCCGGGAGACCCAGTACTTC.

V gene TRBV6-1 combines with J gene TRBJ1-5; 8 nucleotides match TRBD1. From germline, CDR1 is MNHNS and CDR2 SASEGT. Losses at the gene ends were 10 bases for V and 5 bases for J; bases not matched to a gene: 13. The CDR3 covers 15 residues. The CDR3 sequence: CATLDRQGNHQPQHF. The CDR3 nucleotides read TGTGCCACCCTTGATAGACAGGGGAATCATCAGCCCCAGCATTTT.

The V gene is TRBV6-5, the J gene TRBJ2-3; D unclear. CDR1 is MNHEY and CDR2 is SVGAGI in the germline V gene. The germline V and J ends were trimmed by 5 bases and 0 bases, with 15 bases remaining between them. The CDR3 totals 16 residues. This chain's CDR3 is CASSPRSTSSTDTQYF. The CDR3 DNA reads as TGTGCCAGCAGTCCTCGGTCGACTTCTAGCACAGATACGCAGTATTTT.